This TCR beta chain was captured in a study of control samples from healthy donors and cancer patients. V was cut by 4 bases and J by 6 bases, with 19 bases left in between. Germline loops: CDR1 MNHEY, CDR2 SVGAGI. The CDR3 extends over 16 amino acids. Repertoires were generated with immunoSEQ multiplex PCR, while TCRdb's copy carries only in-frame clones and drops some. In the table there are around 150,000 clones, about 90% of which are singletons. The origin of this receptor is a man under 40 in good health. V usage is TRBV6-5 and J usage is TRBJ2-1, with D hard to call. Material: blood. The DNA for the CDR3 is TGTGCCAGCAGTTTTCTTACGGCATTGGGGTCCAATGAGCAGTTCTTC. This encodes CASSFLTALGSNEQFF.